This T cell receptor beta chain was sequenced in a study of T-cell memory formation after mild COVID-19. The wider study: Each donor largely had its own TCR clusters.

This clonotype was counted a few times. Constant-segment primers served in 5'RACE that generated TCR alpha and TCR beta cDNA libraries bearing sample barcodes and UMIs. TCRdb re-called the 5' RACE reads through MiXCR, storing one row per CDR3 protein. The sample records about 620,000 distinct CDR3 sequences, more than 15% being singletons. V shed 3 bases and J shed 2 bases, with 17 bases lying between them. Germline values: CDR1 KGHSH, CDR2 LQKENI. The CDR3 has 16 amino acids. The sample was PBMCs or a T cell subset sorted from them (not recorded which). This receptor was taken from an adult woman who had mild COVID-19 (a few samples of this study predate the infection). Cell type and time point are not known. V and J are TRBV18 and TRBJ2-7; perhaps TRBD2 as D (5 bases). The CDR3 nucleotides are TGTGCCAGCTCACCTAACCCGGGATCCAATCCCTACGAGCAGTACTTC. Protein product: CASSPNPGSNPYEQYF.